These 27 T cell receptor beta chains came from one sample sequenced in a study of regulatory T cells in long-lasting Graves disease. The time point here: persistent/refractory GD, antithyroid drugs over 5 years with positive TRAb. Isolated PBMC RNA provided the starting material for the TCR library. Building the TCR beta libraries relied on iRepertoire HTBI primers, and CDR3 regions underwent Arm-PCR. Each CDR3 protein gets one entry after TCRdb re-called the multiplex PCR reads with MiXCR. The data contain around 400,000 distinct CDR3 sequences, approximately 25% of them seen just once; the ten biggest clones take up about 29%. The source was peripheral blood mononuclear cells (PBMCs), collected when the disease was refractory, from a patient treated with antithyroid drugs. These receptors came from a woman aged 40 to 49 with Graves disease.

This clonotype was found many times. The genes are TRBV7-9 and TRBJ2-5, with 7 bases fitting TRBD1. Germline V gives CDR1 SEHNR, CDR2 FQNEAQ (reference sequence). Unmatched junction bases numbered 9, after V lost 0 bases and J lost 5 bases. The CDR3 contains 16 residues. The CDR3 region has the DNA TGTGCCAGCAGCTTAGCGGTAGGGGGCTTGAAGGAGACCCAGTACTTC. As protein: CASSLAVGGLKETQYF.

This clonotype was observed a few times. V usage is TRBV18 and J usage is TRBJ2-7, with TRBD2 as a possible D gene (6 bases). The CDR3 spans 14 residues. V gave up 2 bases and J gave up 0 bases, with 8 bases separating them. Germline CDR1 is KGHSH and CDR2 is LQKENI. The chain's CDR3 is CASSPGTYSYEQYF. CDR3 in DNA: TGTGCCAGCTCACCAGGGACTTACTCCTACGAGCAGTACTTC. The whole variable domain, filled in from reference TRBV18 and TRBJ2-7, reads NAGVMQNPRHLVRRRGQEARLRCSPMKGHSHVYWYRQLPEEGLKFMVYLQKENIIDESGMPKERFSAEFPKEGPSILRIQQVVRGDSAAYFCASSPGTYSYEQYFGPGTRLTVT.

Many counts were recorded for this clonotype. This CDR3 is CASRQGRPNEKLFF. The CDR3 DNA follows: TGTGCCAGCAGACAGGGGAGGCCTAATGAAAAACTGTTTTTT. J is TRBJ1-4 and V is TRBV2; 7 nucleotides agree with TRBD1. Germline-derived CDR1 and CDR2 are SNHLY and FYNNEI. The CDR3 contains 14 residues. J gave up 3 bases and V 6 bases, and 4 bases lay outside the gene matches.

This clonotype was seen many times. CDR3 in amino acids: CSATEAMNTEAFF. The CDR3 DNA follows: TGCAGCGCGACAGAGGCTATGAACACTGAAGCTTTCTTT. V is TRBV29-1 and J is TRBJ1-1; possibly TRBD1 for D (5 bases). The CDR3 length is 13 residues. Deletions cut 7 bases from V and 0 bases from J, with 12 bases between. The V gene's germline CDR1 is SQVTM and CDR2 ANQGSEA.

Ten or more counts support this clonotype. The chain recombines TRBV11-2 with TRBJ2-2, with 7 bases lining up with TRBD1. Germline trimming cut 0 bases from V and 1 base from J; bases unmatched to any gene: 2. CDR3 size: 16 residues. In germline, CDR1 is SGHAT, CDR2 FQNNGV. CDR3 residues: CASSLDRQGNTGELFF. The DNA for the CDR3 is TGTGCCAGCAGCTTAGACCGACAGGGGAACACCGGGGAGCTGTTTTTT.

This clonotype was seen at least ten times. This CDR3 reads CASSLRLAVYEQYF. Written as DNA, the CDR3 is TGTGCCAGCAGTTTGAGACTAGCGGTCTACGAGCAGTACTTC. This chain joins TRBV28 and TRBJ2-7; the match to TRBD2 covers 9 bases. The CDR3 length is 14 residues. After removal of 3 bases from V and 3 bases from J, the junction contained 3 bases not matched to a gene. CDR1 is MDHEN and CDR2 is SYDVKM in the germline V gene.

This clonotype occurred many times. This chain connects TRBV11-2 to TRBJ1-5; TRBD1 might be the D (6 bases). This CDR3 comprises 16 residues. The germline CDR1 and CDR2 sequences are SGHAT and FQNNGV. The V end lost 2 bases, the J end lost 5 bases, and 16 bases lay between the germline ends. The CDR3 DNA reads TGTGCCAGCAGCTTATCCGGCAGGGGTAGGGATCAGCCCCAGCATTTT. Translated, it gives CASSLSGRGRDQPQHF.

The table lists this clonotype with many counts. The rearrangement links TRBV6-1 to TRBJ2-5; D remains ambiguous. The ends were cut back, 2 bases at V and 4 bases at J, with 11 bases in the middle. The CDR3 sequence is 14 residues long. The V gene's germline CDR1 is MNHNS and CDR2 SASEGT. For the CDR3, the DNA is TGTGCCAGCAGTGAATATCTCTGGGCAGAGACCCAGTACTTC. Translated: CASSEYLWAETQYF.

This clonotype has ten or more counts. The chain joins TRBV28 to TRBJ1-2, with a tentative D call TRBD1 (5 bases). Germline V gene data show CDR1 as MDHEN and CDR2 as SYDVKM. V shed 6 bases and J shed 8 bases, with 16 bases lying between them. The CDR3 is 13 residues long. The CDR3 nucleotides are TGTGCCAGCAGGGAAACTACAGGTCTCGGCTACACCTTC. Encoded protein: CASRETTGLGYTF.

This clonotype was counted ten times or more. The chain uses TRBV6-1 and TRBJ2-7, with D perhaps matching TRBD1 (6 bases). V was trimmed by 4 bases and J by 3 bases, leaving 10 bases between them. This CDR3 is built from 13 residues. CDR1 and CDR2 (germline): MNHNS, SASEGT. The CDR3 region is CASSGGDNYEQYF. For the CDR3, the DNA is TGTGCCAGCAGTGGAGGGGACAACTACGAGCAGTACTTC.

This clonotype was detected only once. The chain is built from TRBV30 and TRBJ1-2; D possibly corresponds to TRBD1 (5 bases). Germline CDR1 GTSNPN, CDR2 SVGIG (reference sequence). The CDR3 consists of 13 residues. V shed 1 base and J shed 4 bases, with 10 bases lying between them. This CDR3 reads CAWSADRAYGYTF. The CDR3 DNA follows: TGTGCCTGGAGTGCCGACAGAGCCTATGGCTACACCTTC.

This clonotype was seen repeatedly, ten times or more. V and J are TRBV25-1 and TRBJ2-7, with 7 positions matching TRBD1. The length of the CDR3 is 16 residues. V lost 4 bases, J lost 1 base, and 10 bases stayed unmatched. Germline values: CDR1 MGHDK, CDR2 SYGVNS. CDR3 loop: CASSGSRDSTSYEQYF. DNA of the CDR3: TGTGCCAGCAGTGGATCTCGGGACAGCACTTCCTACGAGCAGTACTTC.

This clonotype was observed many times. The V gene is TRBV7-9, the J gene TRBJ2-5, with TRBD2 matching 7 bases. Per the germline V gene, CDR1 is SEHNR and CDR2 is FQNEAQ (reference sequence). There are 14 residues in the CDR3. J was trimmed by 4 bases and V by 5 bases; bases with no gene match: 7. The DNA of the CDR3 is TGTGCCAGCAGCCCGGTGGGAGGGAGAGAGACCCAGTACTTC. It translates to CASSPVGGRETQYF.

The chain uses TRBV10-3 and TRBJ1-1; D is perhaps TRBD1 (5 bases). The CDR3 has 13 residues. CDR1 and CDR2 from the germline V gene are ENHRY and SYGVKD. Trimming cost V 3 bases and J 4 bases, with 9 bases left between them. The CDR3 DNA is TGTGCCATCAGTGATTGGGGGGGCACTGAAGCTTTCTTT. Its protein product is CAISDWGGTEAFF.

The chain uses TRBV12-3 or TRBV12-4 and TRBJ2-3; D may be TRBD2 (7 bases). Trimming left V 2 bases short and J 5 bases short, with 20 bases between. The CDR3 is made up of 17 amino acids. The CDR3 loop reads CASSLRGGGRAEDTQYF. The CDR3 region has the DNA TGTGCCAGCAGTTTAAGAGGGGGGGGGAGGGCCGAAGATACGCAGTATTTT.

This clonotype has just a few counts. The chain has TRBV5-1 and TRBJ2-2, with D unresolved. This CDR3 comprises 14 residues. Germline CDR1 reads SGHRS; CDR2 reads YFSETQ. With 1 base removed from V and 7 bases from J, the gap between germline ends came to 11 bases. The CDR3 sequence: CASSLFRDGGELFF. CDR3 DNA sequence: TGCGCCAGCAGCTTGTTTCGCGATGGCGGGGAGCTGTTTTTT.

This clonotype showed up many times. Here the CDR3 reads CASNPSSGQGPYEQYF. CDR3 DNA: TGTGCCAGCAACCCCTCGAGTGGGCAGGGCCCCTACGAGCAGTACTTC. The chain has TRBV28 and TRBJ2-7, with a weak D call TRBD1 (5 bases). CDR3 length: 16 residues. V was cut by 7 bases and J by 2 bases, with 21 bases left in between. Germline V gene lookup returns CDR1 MDHEN and CDR2 SYDVKM.

This clonotype was counted many times. The chain couples TRBV28 to TRBJ1-1, with D unresolved. Trimming left V 2 bases short and J 4 bases short, with 14 bases between. Germline V lookup: CDR1 MDHEN, CDR2 SYDVKM. The CDR3 contains 15 residues. CDR3 in amino acids: CASSLRRKGSTEAFF. For the CDR3, the DNA is TGTGCCAGCAGTTTACGGCGAAAAGGGAGCACTGAAGCTTTCTTT. The whole variable domain, filled in from reference TRBV28 and TRBJ1-1, reads DVKVTQSSRYLVKRTGEKVFLECVQDMDHENMFWYRQDPGLGLRLIYFSYDVKMKEKGDIPEGYSVSREKKERFSLILESASTNQTSMYLCASSLRRKGSTEAFFGQGTRLTVV.

At least ten counts were recorded for this clonotype. CDR3 nucleotides: TGTGCCAGCAGCTGGACGAGGGAGACCCAGTACTTC. Its translation: CASSWTRETQYF. V and J are TRBV28 and TRBJ2-5; D remains ambiguous. The germline V gene has CDR1 MDHEN and CDR2 SYDVKM. Trimming cost V 6 bases and J 5 bases, with 10 bases left between them. This CDR3 is built from 12 residues.

This clonotype was seen only a few times. The V gene is TRBV9, the J gene TRBJ2-3; D perhaps matches TRBD1 (6 bases). This CDR3 is 15 amino acids long. V was pared by 5 bases and J by 0 bases, with 13 bases between. Per germline, CDR1 SGDLS and CDR2 YYNGEE. The CDR3 coding sequence is TGTGCCAGCAGTCACAGGGATAGGAGCACAGATACGCAGTATTTT. Its protein product is CASSHRDRSTDTQYF.

The chain has TRBV27 and TRBJ2-2; no firm D call. Germline loops: CDR1 MNHEY, CDR2 SMNVEV (reference sequence). This CDR3 comprises 12 residues. V shed 7 bases and J shed 5 bases, with 8 bases lying between them. The CDR3 region has the DNA TGTGCCAGCAAAATAGGAACCGGGGAGCTGTTTTTT. Its protein is CASKIGTGELFF.

The J gene is TRBJ1-2, the V gene TRBV18; D unresolved. V was shortened by 6 bases and J by 4 bases, with 18 bases between the two germline ends. Germline assignment: CDR1 KGHSH and CDR2 LQKENI. The CDR3 is made up of 15 amino acids. The CDR3 bases are TGTGCCAGCTCTCCGTCCAAAAATCCGCTCTATGGCTACACCTTC. Its translation: CASSPSKNPLYGYTF.

In its sample, this clonotype was seen once. This rearrangement joins TRBV18 to TRBJ1-1; the D is unclear. This CDR3 has 12 amino acids. V shed 3 bases and J shed 5 bases, with 7 bases lying between them. Germline-derived CDR1 and CDR2 are KGHSH and LQKENI. The CDR3 loop reads CASSPSRTEAFF. The CDR3 bases are TGTGCCAGCTCACCCAGTAGGACTGAAGCTTTCTTT.

This sequence joins TRBV27 and TRBJ2-5; 8 nucleotides agree with TRBD2. Germline V gene lookup returns CDR1 MNHEY and CDR2 SMNVEV (reference sequence). V shed 2 bases, J shed 5 bases, and the junction held 7 bases outside the gene matches. This CDR3 spans 15 amino acids. The CDR3: CASSLRGRPLETQYF. CDR3 sequence (DNA): TGTGCCAGCAGTTTACGCGGGAGGCCGTTGGAGACCCAGTACTTC.

CDR3 coding DNA: TGCAGTGCAGGGGGGCCGGGACAGGGGTTAGAGACCCAGTACTTC. Amino acids: CSAGGPGQGLETQYF. The chain combines TRBV20-1 with TRBJ2-5, with TRBD1 matching over 10 bases. V gave up 6 bases and J gave up 4 bases; unmatched junction bases: 11. The CDR3 length is 15 residues. Germline V gene data show CDR1 as DFQATT and CDR2 as SNEGSKA (reference sequence).

Only a few counts were recorded for this clonotype. The chain combines TRBV24-1 with TRBJ2-3, with D possibly called TRBD1 or TRBD2 (5 bases each). Trimming removed 0 bases from V and 3 bases from J, with 12 bases in between. From germline, CDR1 is KGHDR and CDR2 SFDVKD. The CDR3 length is 16 residues. CDR3 sequence reads: CATSDLEGLSTDTQYF. In DNA form, the CDR3 reads TGTGCCACCAGTGATTTGGAGGGGTTGTCGACAGATACGCAGTATTTT.

This clonotype was seen a single time. This chain links TRBV20-1 with TRBJ1-2; D may be TRBD1 (5 bases). Between the trimmed V and J ends, which lost 0 bases and 2 bases, there was a span of 7 bases. From germline, CDR1 is DFQATT and CDR2 SNEGSKA (reference sequence). The CDR3 extends over 13 amino acids. CDR3 sequence reads: CSARDPGNYGYTF. DNA for the CDR3: TGCAGTGCTAGAGATCCAGGGAACTATGGCTACACCTTC.